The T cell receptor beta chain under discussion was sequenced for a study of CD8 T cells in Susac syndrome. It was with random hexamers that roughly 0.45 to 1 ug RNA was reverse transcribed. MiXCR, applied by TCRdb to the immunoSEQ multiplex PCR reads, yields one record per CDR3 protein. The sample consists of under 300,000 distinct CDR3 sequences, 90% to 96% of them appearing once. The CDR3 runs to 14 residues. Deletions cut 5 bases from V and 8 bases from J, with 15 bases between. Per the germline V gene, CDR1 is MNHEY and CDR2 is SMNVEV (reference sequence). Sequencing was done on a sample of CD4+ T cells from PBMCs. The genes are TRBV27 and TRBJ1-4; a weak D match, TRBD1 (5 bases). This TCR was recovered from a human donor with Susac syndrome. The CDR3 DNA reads TGTGCCAGCAGTCCCTTTCCAGGGAGCGAAAAACTGTTTTTT. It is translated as CASSPFPGSEKLFF. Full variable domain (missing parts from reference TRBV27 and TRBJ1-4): EAQVTQNPRYLITVTGKKLTVTCSQNMNHEYMSWYRQDPGLGLRQIYYSMNVEVTDKGDVPEGYKVSRKEKRNFPLILESPSPNQTSLYFCASSPFPGSEKLFFGSGTQLSVL.